The next 18 T cell receptor beta chains were all read from a single sample in a study of cytomegalovirus exposure and HLA in healthy donors. Primers: 60 Vbeta forward and 13 Jbeta reverse. Profiling relied on immunoSEQ multiplex PCR, and the TCRdb table lists in-frame clones only, not all of them. Of 150,000 or so clones listed, roughly 86% were seen once; the top ten hold more than 2.5%. Sequencing input: PBMCs. These TCRs come from a man aged 18 to 35 in good health and CMV-seropositive.

This chain connects TRBV28 to TRBJ2-1; 9 positions match TRBD2. The CDR3 has 22 amino acids. The germline CDR1 and CDR2 sequences are MDHEN and SYDVKM. J was trimmed by 2 bases and V by 6 bases; bases with no gene match: 26. The CDR3: CASSSLRDSGTSKVSPYNEQFF. The DNA for the CDR3 is TGTGCCAGCAGCTCACTCCGGGACAGCGGGACTAGCAAGGTTTCCCCCTACAATGAGCAGTTCTTC.

The chain joins TRBV7-9 to TRBJ2-7, with 10 bases matching TRBD2. The CDR3 covers 19 residues. The V gene end was trimmed by 5 bases and the J gene end by 5 bases; junction bases not matched to a gene: 21. Germline loops: CDR1 SEHNR, CDR2 FQNEAQ (reference sequence). As DNA, the CDR3 is TGTGCCAGCAGCCAAATACCTGGCGACCATCTAGCGGGAGATCACGAGCAGTACTTC. Translation: CASSQIPGDHLAGDHEQYF. Looking up the rest from reference TRBV7-9 and TRBJ2-7 gives the full variable domain: DTGVSQNPRHKITKRGQNVTFRCDPISEHNRLYWYRQTLGQGPEFLTYFQNEAQLEKSRLLSDRFSAERPKGSFSTLEIQRTEQGDSAMYLCASSQIPGDHLAGDHEQYFGPGTRLTVT.

V usage is TRBV27 and J usage is TRBJ1-2, with 7 bases identical to TRBD1. With 2 bases clipped from V and 4 bases from J, the junction kept 10 bases outside the gene matches. CDR3 length: 16 residues. Germline V CDR1 and CDR2: MNHEY, SMNVEV (reference sequence). CDR3 sequence reads: CASSLTRQGDPYGYTF. Here the CDR3 DNA reads TGTGCCAGCAGTTTAACCCGACAGGGTGATCCCTATGGCTACACCTTC.

This sequence joins TRBV28 and TRBJ1-1; 7 nucleotides match TRBD1. V lost 6 bases and J lost 0; bases outside the gene matches: 4. The germline V gene has CDR1 MDHEN and CDR2 SYDVKM. The CDR3 extends over 14 amino acids. The CDR3 loop is CASRSGTVNTEAFF. Written as DNA, the CDR3 is TGTGCCAGCAGATCCGGGACAGTGAACACTGAAGCTTTCTTT. Full variable domain (rest looked up from reference TRBV28 and TRBJ1-1): DVKVTQSSRYLVKRTGEKVFLECVQDMDHENMFWYRQDPGLGLRLIYFSYDVKMKEKGDIPEGYSVSREKKERFSLILESASTNQTSMYLCASRSGTVNTEAFFGQGTRLTVV.

The rearrangement joins TRBV9 to TRBJ2-1; 11 bases map to TRBD2. Germline CDR1 SGDLS, CDR2 YYNGEE. The J segment lost 8 bases and the V segment lost 0 bases, leaving 4 bases of the junction unmatched. The CDR3 length is 15 residues. The CDR3 region is CASSVVTSGSDEQFF. The CDR3 coding sequence is TGTGCCAGCAGCGTAGTAACTAGCGGGAGTGATGAGCAGTTCTTC.

This chain joins TRBV6-4 and TRBJ2-1; 7 positions agree with TRBD2. The junction had 6 bases not matched to a gene; V was cut back by 5 bases and J by 8 bases. The CDR3 is 13 residues long. Germline CDR1 reads MRHNA; CDR2 reads SNTAGT. The DNA of the CDR3 is TGTGCCAGCAGTCGGGAGGCCGGGGATGAGCAGTTCTTC. Residues: CASSREAGDEQFF.

This chain links TRBV5-1 with TRBJ2-3; 7 bases map to TRBD1. Per the germline V gene, CDR1 is SGHRS and CDR2 is YFSETQ. CDR3 length equals 14 residues. The V and J ends lost 3 bases and 6 bases, in that order; junction bases with no gene match: 7. CDR3 sequence: CASSSGQWGDTQYF. CDR3 coding DNA: TGCGCCAGCAGCTCGGGACAGTGGGGGGATACGCAGTATTTT. The full variable domain, in which reference TRBV5-1 and TRBJ2-3 provide the parts outside the CDR3, is KAGVTQTPRYLIKTRGQQVTLSCSPISGHRSVSWYQQTPGQGLQFLFEYFSETQRNKGNFPGRFSGRQFSNSRSEMNVSTLELGDSALYLCASSSGQWGDTQYFGPGTRLTVL.

This clone was observed a few times. V usage is TRBV5-4 and J usage is TRBJ1-1; 10 bases agree with TRBD1. This CDR3 has 13 amino acids. Germline CDR1 SGHNT, CDR2 YYREEE (reference sequence). The trim removed 3 bases at V and 4 bases at J, leaving 0 bases unmatched. CDR3 bases: TGTGCCAGCAGCTGGACAGGGGGCACTGAAGCTTTCTTT. Its protein product is CASSWTGGTEAFF.

The rearrangement uses TRBV6-5 and TRBJ1-1; 7 nucleotides line up with TRBD1. V lost 6 bases and J lost 8; bases outside the gene matches: 6. Germline CDR1 is MNHEY and CDR2 is SVGAGI. The CDR3 is 12 amino acids. The CDR3 is CASRSTGNEAFF. CDR3 DNA: TGTGCCAGCAGGTCGACAGGGAACGAAGCTTTCTTT.

The J gene is TRBJ1-4, the V gene TRBV4-1, with a weak D call TRBD1 (5 bases). Germline V gene lookup returns CDR1 MGHRA and CDR2 YSYEKL. The CDR3 spans 12 residues. Trimming removed 1 base at V and 13 bases at J, with 10 bases between. The CDR3 DNA is TGCGCCAGCAGCCAAGTCCGGGACTTACTGTTTTTT. Its translation: CASSQVRDLLFF.

The chain is built from TRBV5-6 and TRBJ1-1; D might be TRBD1 (5 bases). Per germline, CDR1 SGHDT and CDR2 YYEEEE. The CDR3 extends over 14 amino acids. The V end was cut by 1 base, the J end by 1 base, with 8 bases between. CDR3 nucleotide sequence: TGTGCCAGCAGCTTGAGCGACAGGAACACTGAAGCTTTCTTT. Translated: CASSLSDRNTEAFF.

The rearrangement joins TRBV4-1 to TRBJ1-1; a weak D match, TRBD1 (6 bases). Germline-derived CDR1 and CDR2 are MGHRA and YSYEKL. Trimming stripped 4 bases from V and 2 bases from J, with 11 bases between. The CDR3 consists of 14 residues. CDR3 bases: TGCGCCAGCAGCCCCGGACAGATAAACACTGAAGCTTTCTTT. Translation: CASSPGQINTEAFF.

This clone was recorded only once. V is TRBV7-3 and J is TRBJ2-2, with 11 bases matching TRBD2. The CDR3 has 18 amino acids. In germline, CDR1 is SGHTA, CDR2 FQGTGA. J was trimmed by 1 base and V by 5 bases; bases with no gene match: 9. The CDR3 reads CASSPLLAGGKNTGELFF. The CDR3 DNA is TGTGCCAGCAGCCCGTTGTTAGCGGGAGGGAAGAACACCGGGGAGCTGTTTTTT.

The chain recombines TRBV30 with TRBJ2-2; the D gene is possibly TRBD1 (5 bases). Germline-derived CDR1 and CDR2 are GTSNPN and SVGIG (reference sequence). V was shortened by 2 bases and J by 7 bases, with 14 bases between the two germline ends. This CDR3 comprises 14 residues. CDR3 region: CAWSILGRGGELFF. The CDR3 DNA reads TGTGCCTGGAGTATTTTGGGGCGCGGCGGGGAGCTGTTTTTT.

This clone was seen once. This chain uses TRBV5-5 with TRBJ2-3; D is ambiguous. Trimming took off 4 bases at V and 2 bases at J, with 5 bases between the two ends. The germline V gene encodes CDR1 SGHKS and CDR2 YYEKEE (reference sequence). The length of the CDR3 is 12 residues. The CDR3 loop is CASSPYTDTQYF. The CDR3 DNA reads as TGTGCCAGCAGCCCCTACACAGATACGCAGTATTTT.

This chain uses TRBV27 with TRBJ1-1, with D hard to call. The CDR3 is made up of 14 amino acids. Trimming pared 4 bases from V and 1 base from J, leaving 10 bases between. From germline, CDR1 is MNHEY and CDR2 SMNVEV (reference sequence). The CDR3 loop is CASSSRLQNTEAFF. The DNA of the CDR3 is TGTGCCAGCAGTTCCAGACTCCAGAACACTGAAGCTTTCTTT.

This clone has more than one count but fewer than ten. This rearrangement joins TRBV28 to TRBJ1-2; possible D gene TRBD1, 5 bases. Trimming cost V 2 bases and J 7 bases, with 17 bases left between them. CDR1 is MDHEN and CDR2 is SYDVKM in the germline V gene. There are 15 residues in the CDR3. The CDR3 DNA reads TGTGCCAGCAGTTTAAGGGCGGGGGACCGGACTGGCTACACCTTC. Residues: CASSLRAGDRTGYTF.

This sequence joins TRBV28 and TRBJ2-5; 13 bases are a match to TRBD2. The CDR3 runs 17 residues. Germline CDR1 reads MDHEN; CDR2 reads SYDVKM. Losses at the gene ends were 5 bases for V and 5 bases for J; bases not matched to a gene: 11. CDR3 sequence reads: CASSPLGTSGIRETQYF. Written as DNA, the CDR3 is TGTGCCAGCAGTCCACTCGGGACTAGCGGGATAAGGGAGACCCAGTACTTC. The full variable domain, with the rest looked up from reference TRBV28 and TRBJ2-5, is DVKVTQSSRYLVKRTGEKVFLECVQDMDHENMFWYRQDPGLGLRLIYFSYDVKMKEKGDIPEGYSVSREKKERFSLILESASTNQTSMYLCASSPLGTSGIRETQYFGPGTRLLVL.